Listed here is a single TCR beta chain. The sample belongs to a study of blood T cell repertoires in COVID-19. Whole-study context: Some COVID-19 samples were acute and others convalescent; all came from the United States, Italy and Spain. From T cells, B-cell-depleted T cells, or PBMCs came the material, which was cDNA or gDNA.

A Seattle source enrolled patients during active infection and followed them longitudinally. Original data processing: Amplification of reference gene primers provided the estimated nucleated cell counts. Profiled with immunoSEQ multiplex PCR; TCRdb holds only in-frame clones, not every one. V and J calls and clone size come straight from that table; D and trimming were deduced from the DNA. The sample holds about 170,000 clones, around four fifths seen once. This TCR came from a woman between 70 and 85 years old with COVID-19, enrolled during active disease. Sequenced material: peripheral blood.

CDR3 sequence (DNA): TGTGCCAGTAGTACACAGGGCTTTGCTAATGAAAAACTGTTTTTT. The encoded protein is CASSTQGFANEKLFF. The chain is built from TRBV19 and TRBJ1-4; possibly TRBD1 for D (6 bases). Between the trimmed V and J ends, which lost 4 bases and 3 bases, there was a span of 12 bases. The V gene's germline CDR1 is LNHDA and CDR2 SQIVND (reference sequence). The CDR3 runs 15 residues. Complete variable domain (other parts from reference TRBV19 and TRBJ1-4): DGGITQSPKYLFRKEGQNVTLSCEQNLNHDAMYWYRQDPGQGLRLIYYSQIVNDFQKGDIAEGYSVSREKKESFPLTVTSAQKNPTAFYLCASSTQGFANEKLFFGSGTQLSVL.